These 17 T cell receptor beta chains originate from one sample sequenced in a study of spatial heterogeneity in lung cancer. Time point noted: sample taken at primary tumor resection. From tumor, nontumor lung or frozen PBMC, whole RNA was taken unsorted for sequencing. TCRdb ran MiXCR on the 5' RACE reads and lists one entry per CDR3 protein. The sample lists several hundred distinct CDR3 sequences, roughly 13% occurring once. Material: PBMCs, obtained at surgery. The receptors shown here come from a male donor with early-stage non-small cell lung cancer.

This clonotype appeared many times. With the library built for alpha chains, this beta chain is off target and its frequency is not meaningful. The gene calls are TRBV5-1 and TRBJ2-5; 9 positions match TRBD1. V shed 3 bases, J shed 4 bases, and the junction held 7 bases outside the gene matches. Per germline, CDR1 SGHRS and CDR2 YFSETQ. CDR3 length equals 15 residues. The CDR3 loop reads CASSYRTGDGETQYF. The CDR3 DNA reads TGCGCCAGCAGCTACCGGACAGGGGACGGAGAGACCCAGTACTTC. The full variable domain, rest sourced from reference TRBV5-1 and TRBJ2-5, is KAGVTQTPRYLIKTRGQQVTLSCSPISGHRSVSWYQQTPGQGLQFLFEYFSETQRNKGNFPGRFSGRQFSNSRSEMNVSTLELGDSALYLCASSYRTGDGETQYFGPGTRLLVL.

Note on this clonotype: A much larger clone lies one base from this, so it may be a read error. This beta chain is an unintended read in a library built for alpha chains; its size means little. This rearrangement joins TRBV7-2 to TRBJ2-1; 7 bases fit TRBD1. Germline CDR1 is SGHTA and CDR2 is FQGNSA. The CDR3 covers 13 residues. In DNA, the CDR3 is TGTGTCAGCAGAGACAGGGACCGCAATGAGCAGTTCTTC. Translating gives CVSRDRDRNEQFF.

This clonotype is labeled medium-sized (0.01 to 0.1%). This beta chain turned up in a library designed for alpha chains; as an off-target read, its abundance says little. This chain connects TRBV30 to TRBJ1-1; D is undetermined. CDR1 GTSNPN and CDR2 SVGIG come from the germline V gene (reference sequence). Between the trimmed V and J ends, which lost 4 bases and 4 bases, there was a span of 13 bases. This CDR3 spans 13 amino acids. The CDR3 reads CAWNNKRGTEAFF. As DNA, the CDR3 is TGTGCCTGGAACAATAAGCGGGGCACTGAAGCTTTCTTT. Filled out from reference TRBV30 and TRBJ1-1, the complete variable domain reads SQTIHQWPATLVQPVGSPLSLECTVEGTSNPNLYWYRQAAGRGLQLLFYSVGIGQISSEVPQNLSASRPQDRQFILSSKKLLLSDSGFYLCAWNNKRGTEAFFGQGTRLTVV.

This clonotype is categorized as large. This beta chain is a stray sequence in a library constructed for alpha chains; its clone size is not meaningful. The chain uses TRBV7-2 and TRBJ2-2; TRBD2 might be the D (6 bases). The CDR3 has 17 amino acids. Germline V gene sequence: CDR1 SGHTA, CDR2 FQGNSA. V was pared by 1 base and J by 3 bases, with 15 bases between. The CDR3 coding sequence is TGTGCCAGCAGCTTAGTGTGGAGGGGCGCCCACACCGGGGAGCTGTTTTTT. This sequence encodes CASSLVWRGAHTGELFF.

Worth noting for this clonotype: Little can be read into the size of this beta chain, an off-target read in a library designed for alpha chains. This chain connects TRBV5-1 to TRBJ1-1; 7 nucleotides line up with TRBD1. This CDR3 has 14 residues. Germline assignment: CDR1 SGHRS and CDR2 YFSETQ. Trimming took 4 bases from V and 1 from J; bases not matched to a gene: 4. The CDR3 bases are TGCGCCAGCAGCCGCGGGACAGAGAACACTGAAGCTTTCTTT. Translation: CASSRGTENTEAFF.

There are a few counts of this clonotype. This beta chain lies outside the target of a library built for alpha chains; its clone size means little. This rearrangement joins TRBV6-2 or TRBV6-3 to TRBJ1-2, with D uncertain. CDR1 MNHEY and CDR2 SVGEGT come from the germline V gene. Trimming stripped 0 bases from V and 7 bases from J, with 9 bases between. This CDR3 is built from 13 residues. The CDR3 nucleotides read TGTGCCAGCAGTTACTCCGCCGGGAGTGGCTACACCTTC. The encoded protein is CASSYSAGSGYTF.

This clonotype was counted ten times or more. Found in a library prepared for alpha chains, this beta chain is an off-target read, and its abundance has little meaning. V usage is TRBV12-3 or TRBV12-4 and J usage is TRBJ1-2, with 12 bases matching TRBD1. The V and J ends lost 7 bases and 4 bases, in that order; junction bases with no gene match: 7. This CDR3 region has 15 residues. CDR3 region: CASTPGQGAGYGYTF. The CDR3 nucleotides are TGTGCCAGCACCCCGGGACAGGGGGCCGGCTATGGCTACACCTTC.

This clonotype was picked up one time. This beta chain lies outside the target of a library built for alpha chains; its clone size means little. The V call is TRBV5-1, the J call TRBJ2-1; tentatively, D is TRBD1 (5 bases). The CDR3 has 15 amino acids. From germline, CDR1 is SGHRS and CDR2 YFSETQ. V lost 0 bases to trimming and J lost 10 bases, with 17 bases between them. This CDR3 is CASSLVVQDRNEQFF. The CDR3 nucleotides are TGCGCCAGCAGCTTGGTGGTACAGGACCGGAACGAGCAGTTCTTC. Supplemented by reference TRBV5-1 and TRBJ2-1, the full variable domain reads KAGVTQTPRYLIKTRGQQVTLSCSPISGHRSVSWYQQTPGQGLQFLFEYFSETQRNKGNFPGRFSGRQFSNSRSEMNVSTLELGDSALYLCASSLVVQDRNEQFFGPGTRLTVL.

To note about this clonotype: The library was prepared for alpha chains; this beta chain is a stray read, so its frequency means little. This chain links TRBV20-1 with TRBJ2-3, with D hard to call. Germline V gene sequence: CDR1 DFQATT, CDR2 SNEGSKA (reference sequence). This CDR3 is built from 13 residues. Trimming took off 3 bases at V and 2 bases at J, with 9 bases between the two ends. The chain's CDR3 is CSASPWNTDTQYF. The CDR3 nucleotides read TGCAGTGCTAGCCCCTGGAACACAGATACGCAGTATTTT.

This clonotype rates as large. This beta chain is a stray sequence in a library constructed for alpha chains; its clone size is not meaningful. The chain uses TRBV7-9 and TRBJ2-5; possibly TRBD1 for D (6 bases). Germline loops: CDR1 SEHNR, CDR2 FQNEAQ (reference sequence). Trimming removed 3 bases at V and 0 bases at J, with 8 bases between. This CDR3 region has 14 residues. The CDR3 sequence: CASSLWDNQETQYF. CDR3 nucleotide sequence: TGTGCCAGCAGCTTGTGGGACAACCAAGAGACCCAGTACTTC.

This clonotype has ten or more counts. A library made for alpha chains picked up this beta chain off target, so its size means little. The chain links TRBV15 to TRBJ1-1; 8 bases are shared with TRBD1. Per germline, CDR1 LNHNV and CDR2 YYDKDF (reference sequence). The junction had 9 bases not matched to a gene; V was cut back by 0 bases and J by 0 bases. The CDR3 sequence is 18 residues long. CDR3 protein: CATSRDRSQGAVNTEAFF. CDR3 in DNA: TGTGCCACCAGCAGAGATCGGTCCCAGGGGGCTGTGAACACTGAAGCTTTCTTT.

By share, this clonotype counts as large. Found in a library prepared for alpha chains, this beta chain is an off-target read, and its abundance has little meaning. The V and J genes are TRBV7-2 and TRBJ2-7; 8 bases map to TRBD1. The V and J ends lost 5 bases and 4 bases, in that order; junction bases with no gene match: 10. The germline V gene encodes CDR1 SGHTA and CDR2 FQGNSA. This CDR3 is built from 15 residues. The DNA for the CDR3 is TGTGCCAGCAGCCCCCGGCAGGGGGCGTCTTACGAGCAGTACTTC. This gives the protein CASSPRQGASYEQYF.

Turning to this clonotype: This beta chain is a stray read from a library made for alpha chains; its abundance is not meaningful. The chain recombines TRBV5-4 with TRBJ2-3; D is ambiguous. V was cut by 0 bases and J by 0 bases, with 8 bases left in between. The germline gives CDR1 SGHNT, CDR2 YYREEE (reference sequence). The CDR3 has 15 residues. The CDR3 DNA follows: TGTGCCAGCAGCTTGGGTCTTTCAAGCACAGATACGCAGTATTTT. This gives the protein CASSLGLSSTDTQYF.

This clonotype qualifies as medium-sized (0.01 to 0.1%). This beta chain is a stray read from a library made for alpha chains; its abundance is not meaningful. The CDR3 spells CASSLGLAENTGELFF. The CDR3, as DNA: TGTGCCAGCAGCCTCGGACTAGCGGAGAACACCGGGGAGCTGTTTTTT. This chain joins TRBV11-3 and TRBJ2-2, with 10 bases that match TRBD2. The CDR3 loop spans 16 amino acids. Per germline, CDR1 SGHNT and CDR2 YENEEA. Unmatched junction bases numbered 4, after V lost 5 bases and J lost 1 base.

This clonotype showed up many times. As an off-target read in a library built for alpha chains, this beta chain has a frequency of little significance. The chain couples TRBV6-5 to TRBJ2-5; D may be TRBD1 (6 bases). This CDR3 spans 13 amino acids. V dropped 6 bases and J dropped 1 base, with 9 bases sitting between them. In germline, CDR1 is MNHEY, CDR2 SVGAGI. The chain's CDR3 is CASRRTVQETQYF. Written as DNA, the CDR3 is TGTGCCAGCAGAAGGACAGTCCAAGAGACCCAGTACTTC.

By sample fraction, this clonotype is large. The size of this beta chain means little, since it is a stray read in a library made for alpha chains. V and J are TRBV12-3 or TRBV12-4 and TRBJ2-2; TRBD1 agrees at 7 bases. V was clipped by 5 bases and J by 1 base; unmatched bases: 4. The length of the CDR3 is 15 residues. The CDR3 region has the DNA TGTGCCAGCAGTCTAGGGACAGAGAACACCGGGGAGCTGTTTTTT. Translating gives CASSLGTENTGELFF.

This clonotype was counted many times. This beta chain was picked up by a library intended for alpha chains and is off target, so its count carries little meaning. The rearrangement uses TRBV7-2 and TRBJ2-5, with 11 positions matching TRBD2. With 0 bases clipped from V and 5 bases from J, the junction kept 11 bases outside the gene matches. CDR1 is SGHTA, CDR2 FQGNSA, per germline. This CDR3 spans 18 amino acids. Here the CDR3 DNA reads TGTGCCAGCAGCTTAGCGGGAGGGAGACTAGCGGGGATCGAGACCCAGTACTTC. Translated: CASSLAGGRLAGIETQYF.